A single sample is the source of the 22 T cell receptor beta chains below, sequenced in a study of beta chain features in type 1 diabetes. The investigators reverse transcribed all of the isolated RNA, so they sequenced expressed TCRB transcripts. Assay used: immunoSEQ multiplex PCR; TCRdb lists only in-frame clones, some missing. The sample holds 860,000 or so clones, 17% seen once. Material: naive CD4+ T cells from blood. The receptors here all came from a woman younger than 30 in good health.

This clone was observed a handful of times. This chain links TRBV6-5 with TRBJ1-4; the D gene is possibly TRBD1 (6 bases). CDR3 size: 14 residues. The germline V and J ends were trimmed by 5 bases and 7 bases, with 14 bases remaining between them. In germline, CDR1 is MNHEY, CDR2 SVGAGI. CDR3 amino acids: CASSRSGVVEKLFF. The CDR3 DNA follows: TGTGCCAGCAGTCGATCAGGGGTTGTTGAAAAACTGTTTTTT.

J is TRBJ2-7 and V is TRBV14, with D possibly matching TRBD1 (5 bases). The ends were cut back, 1 base at V and 1 base at J, with 11 bases in the middle. This CDR3 region has 15 residues. Germline values: CDR1 SGHDN, CDR2 FVKESK. Here the CDR3 reads CASSQGYRPSYEQYF. The CDR3, as DNA: TGTGCCAGCAGCCAAGGGTACAGGCCATCCTACGAGCAGTACTTC.

Only a few counts were recorded for this clone. The sample holds other DNA sequences that translate to the same CDR3. This rearrangement joins TRBV9 to TRBJ2-3; tentatively, D is TRBD1 (5 bases). The CDR3 is 13 amino acids. Germline V gene lookup returns CDR1 SGDLS and CDR2 YYNGEE. The V gene lost 0 bases and the J gene lost 6 bases, with 8 bases spanning the gap. CDR3 loop: CASSVGPGDTQYF. In nucleotides, the CDR3 is TGTGCCAGCAGCGTAGGACCAGGGGATACGCAGTATTTT.

This chain connects TRBV23-1 to TRBJ2-1; D is ambiguous. TRBV23-1 is filed as an ORF, its function uncertain. Trimming stripped 0 bases from V and 4 bases from J, with 19 bases between. CDR3 length: 18 amino acids. Here the CDR3 reads CASSQSSIWTFLYNEQFF. CDR3 in DNA: TGCGCCAGCAGTCAATCCTCGATCTGGACCTTTCTTTACAATGAGCAGTTCTTC.

The chain employs TRBV9 and TRBJ2-1; D is perhaps TRBD2 (6 bases). Looked up from germline, CDR1 is SGDLS and CDR2 is YYNGEE. Trimming cost V 4 bases and J 3 bases, with 17 bases left between them. The CDR3 loop spans 16 amino acids. The CDR3 sequence is CASSSSSGGIYNEQFF. The CDR3, as DNA: TGTGCCAGCAGCTCCTCCTCCGGAGGGATCTACAATGAGCAGTTCTTC. The full variable domain, in which reference TRBV9 and TRBJ2-1 provide the parts outside the CDR3, is DSGVTQTPKHLITATGQRVTLRCSPRSGDLSVYWYQQSLDQGLQFLIQYYNGEERAKGNILERFSAQQFPDLHSELNLSSLELGDSALYFCASSSSSGGIYNEQFFGPGTRLTVL.

The chain combines TRBV28 with TRBJ2-3; D is unresolved. Germline V CDR1 and CDR2: MDHEN, SYDVKM. V was clipped by 3 bases and J by 3 bases, with 7 bases between them. The CDR3 is 13 residues long. CDR3 coding DNA: TGTGCCAGCAGTTTGCGGTCAACAGATACGCAGTATTTT. It yields the protein CASSLRSTDTQYF.

This chain uses TRBV2 with TRBJ2-1, with TRBD1 matching 10 bases. The CDR3 sequence is 14 residues long. The V segment lost 7 bases and the J segment 9 bases; nucleotides outside the gene matches: 9. CDR1 and CDR2 from the germline V gene are SNHLY and FYNNEI. CDR3 in amino acids: CASKGTGVFGEQFF. CDR3 sequence (DNA): TGTGCCAGCAAAGGGACAGGGGTTTTCGGTGAGCAGTTCTTC.

This chain joins TRBV9 and TRBJ2-2; D remains unclear. V was clipped by 0 bases and J by 1 base, with 7 bases between them. The V gene's germline CDR1 is SGDLS and CDR2 YYNGEE. The CDR3 has 15 residues. DNA of the CDR3: TGTGCCAGCAGCGTAGATCAGAGGAACACCGGGGAGCTGTTTTTT. It yields the protein CASSVDQRNTGELFF.

Points on this clone: The same CDR3 also results from other DNA sequences found in this sample. The chain couples TRBV29-1 to TRBJ1-1; 10 bases map to TRBD1. CDR3 size: 13 residues. V shed 6 bases, J shed 3 bases, and the junction held 4 bases outside the gene matches. Germline assignment: CDR1 SQVTM and CDR2 ANQGSEA. The CDR3 DNA reads as TGCAGCGTGCGGACAGGGGGGTACACTGAAGCTTTCTTT. Protein: CSVRTGGYTEAFF.

This rearrangement joins TRBV11-2 to TRBJ2-7; 7 bases align to TRBD2. The germline CDR1 and CDR2 sequences are SGHAT and FQNNGV. J gave up 3 bases and V 5 bases, and 1 base lay outside the gene matches. CDR3 size: 12 residues. The CDR3 sequence: CASSTSDYEQYF. In DNA form, the CDR3 reads TGTGCCAGCAGCACTAGCGACTACGAGCAGTACTTC. Using reference TRBV11-2 and TRBJ2-7 for the parts outside the CDR3, the full variable domain is EAGVAQSPRYKIIEKRQSVAFWCNPISGHATLYWYQQILGQGPKLLIQFQNNGVVDDSQLPKDRFSAERLKGVDSTLKIQPAKLEDSAVYLCASSTSDYEQYFGPGTRLTVT.

This clone was observed a handful of times. This chain links TRBV19 with TRBJ1-2, with TRBD1 as a possible D gene (5 bases). V was pared by 7 bases and J by 3 bases, with 15 bases between. This CDR3 is built from 14 residues. Germline V gene data show CDR1 as LNHDA and CDR2 as SQIVND (reference sequence). CDR3 coding DNA: TGTGCCAGTACTTACGTGGGGCGGGACTATGGCTACACCTTC. It translates to CASTYVGRDYGYTF.

In its sample, this clone was seen a few times. The chain carries TRBV28 and TRBJ2-1; no clear D. With 3 bases removed from V and 8 bases from J, the gap between germline ends came to 14 bases. CDR3 length: 14 residues. Germline V lookup: CDR1 MDHEN, CDR2 SYDVKM. CDR3 bases: TGTGCCAGCAGTTTGCGCCTGGGTGGGGATGAGCAGTTCTTC. Translated, it gives CASSLRLGGDEQFF.

This clone occurred a few times. V usage is TRBV7-2 and J usage is TRBJ2-3; 7 positions agree with TRBD2. V was pared by 5 bases and J by 5 bases, with 10 bases of the junction left unmatched. The germline V gene encodes CDR1 SGHTA and CDR2 FQGNSA. The CDR3 spans 15 residues. The CDR3 here is CASSAVAGVRDTQYF. CDR3 DNA: TGTGCCAGCAGCGCCGTTGCGGGAGTGAGAGATACGCAGTATTTT. The complete variable domain, with remaining parts taken from reference TRBV7-2 and TRBJ2-3, reads GAGVSQSPSNKVTEKGKDVELRCDPISGHTALYWYRQSLGQGLEFLIYFQGNSAPDKSGLPSDRFSAERTGGSVSTLTIQRTQQEDSAVYLCASSAVAGVRDTQYFGPGTRLTVL.

The chain joins TRBV6-6 to TRBJ1-2; 9 bases are shared with TRBD1. This CDR3 is 15 amino acids long. Trimming took 5 bases from V and 2 from J; bases not matched to a gene: 6. Germline CDR1 MNHNY, CDR2 SVGAGI (reference sequence). The CDR3 spells CASSGRGTGNYGYTF. The CDR3 DNA reads as TGTGCCAGCAGTGGCAGGGGGACAGGGAACTATGGCTACACCTTC.

The CDR3 is CASSTGTSGYEQYF. CDR3 sequence (DNA): TGTGCCAGCAGTACTGGGACTAGCGGCTACGAGCAGTACTTC. V and J are TRBV27 and TRBJ2-7; 11 bases map to TRBD2. Trimming at V came to 5 bases and at J to 3 bases, leaving 3 bases not matched to a gene. CDR3 length: 14 residues. Germline CDR1 MNHEY, CDR2 SMNVEV (reference sequence).

This clone was seen a handful of times. CDR3: CAISEGENQPQHF. The CDR3 coding sequence is TGTGCCATCAGTGAGGGGGAAAATCAGCCCCAGCATTTT. The V gene is TRBV10-3, the J gene TRBJ1-5, with D unresolved. CDR3 length: 13 residues. V lost 2 bases and J lost 4, with 6 bases in between. The germline gives CDR1 ENHRY, CDR2 SYGVKD.

In regard to this clone: This CDR3 is also generated by other DNA sequences in the sample. The chain combines TRBV7-2 with TRBJ2-3, with D unresolved. This CDR3 spans 15 amino acids. Germline CDR1 reads SGHTA; CDR2 reads FQGNSA. Trimming removed 2 bases from V and 3 bases from J, with 12 bases in between. This CDR3 is CASSLRRLGTDTQYF. In nucleotides, the CDR3 is TGTGCCAGCAGCTTACGGCGGCTCGGGACAGATACGCAGTATTTT.

J is TRBJ1-1 and V is TRBV28; the D is unclear. CDR1 is MDHEN, CDR2 SYDVKM, per germline. This CDR3 is 12 amino acids long. V was clipped by 7 bases and J by 0 bases, with 6 bases between them. The CDR3 nucleotides are TGTGCCAGCAAGGGTTTGAACACTGAAGCTTTCTTT. Residues: CASKGLNTEAFF. Together with reference TRBV28 and TRBJ1-1, the CDR3 gives the full variable domain: DVKVTQSSRYLVKRTGEKVFLECVQDMDHENMFWYRQDPGLGLRLIYFSYDVKMKEKGDIPEGYSVSREKKERFSLILESASTNQTSMYLCASKGLNTEAFFGQGTRLTVV.

Remarks on this clone: The same CDR3 also results from other DNA sequences found in this sample. The gene calls are TRBV7-2 and TRBJ2-5; D not resolved. V lost 2 bases and J lost 2, with 6 bases in between. The CDR3 is 13 residues long. The V gene's germline CDR1 is SGHTA and CDR2 FQGNSA. The chain's CDR3 is CASSLSPQETQYF. CDR3 nucleotide sequence: TGTGCCAGCAGCTTATCCCCACAAGAGACCCAGTACTTC.

There are a few counts of this clone. The chain uses TRBV7-6 and TRBJ2-3; 13 positions match TRBD2. Looked up from germline, CDR1 is SGHVS and CDR2 is FNYEAQ. J gave up 2 bases and V 4 bases, and 3 bases lay outside the gene matches. The CDR3 consists of 16 residues. CDR3 residues: CASSSGLAGATDTQYF. The CDR3 DNA reads as TGTGCCAGCAGCTCCGGACTAGCGGGAGCCACAGATACGCAGTATTTT.

A few counts support this clone. The gene calls are TRBV14 and TRBJ2-1; D may be TRBD2 (6 bases). The CDR3 covers 15 residues. Germline V gene lookup returns CDR1 SGHDN and CDR2 FVKESK. V was trimmed by 4 bases and J by 1 base, leaving 11 bases between them. This CDR3 reads CASSLPGSSYNEQFF. CDR3 DNA sequence: TGTGCCAGCAGCCTTCCCGGGAGTTCCTACAATGAGCAGTTCTTC.

This clone was seen only a few times. CDR3 nucleotides: TGCGCCAGCAGCCGAGAACCACACTCCAATCAGCCCCAGCATTTT. Its protein product is CASSREPHSNQPQHF. This chain joins TRBV4-1 and TRBJ1-5; D ambiguous. The CDR3 loop spans 15 amino acids. Germline V gives CDR1 MGHRA, CDR2 YSYEKL. With 4 bases removed from V and 3 bases from J, the gap between germline ends came to 13 bases.